The rows below give T cell receptor beta chains drawn from one sample of a study of T cell changes during pregnancy in multiple sclerosis. Data came from immunoSEQ multiplex PCR; TCRdb stores just in-frame clones and leaves some out. The sample holds fewer than 50,000 clones, around 93% seen once. This specimen was CD8+ T cells from peripheral blood mononuclear cells, taken in the first trimester of pregnancy. The receptor set was obtained from a female donor with multiple sclerosis, enrolled in a pregnancy study. The conserved cysteine and the conserved F or W are not part of the CDR3 here. The order of the fields is V gene, J gene, CDR3 protein.

TRBV29-1,TRBJ2-5,SAFQETQY
TRBV7-8,TRBJ2-7,ASSPFLARPYEQY
TRBV7-9,TRBJ2-3,ASSLNEGDTQY
TRBV27,TRBJ1-1,ASRPGQISTEAF
TRBV19,TRBJ1-5,ASSPRGRGIQPQH
TRBV6-6,TRBJ2-3,ASSTTQERTM
TRBV5-4,TRBJ2-2,ASSRDRYTGELF
TRBV6-1,TRBJ1-2,ASSEFLQAANYGYT
TRBV30,TRBJ2-5,AWSTQRETETQY
TRBV27,TRBJ1-2,ASSLRAGSRGGYT
TRBV9,-,ASSVEGTTYEQY
TRBV4-1,TRBJ2-7,ASSQAPNHEQY
TRBV6-5,TRBJ2-1,ASSILAGDYNEQF
TRBV7-8,TRBJ2-5,ASTHRTGKETQY
TRBV28,TRBJ1-5,ASSPEPLDRRNQPQH
TRBV5-4,TRBJ1-1,ASSLDPQGQGYDHTEAF
TRBV28,TRBJ1-4,ASSLVGRRDNEKLF
TRBV21-1,TRBJ1-5,ASSPRKTLGRAKNQPQH
TRBV27,TRBJ2-5,ASRKEAYQETQY
TRBV27,TRBJ2-3,ASSWAGGDGADTQY
TRBV4-1,TRBJ2-7,ASSPTGTPSSYEQY
TRBV5-1,TRBJ2-7,ASSLAGEGSYEQY
TRBV7-2,TRBJ1-5,ASSEPNSLPQH
TRBV5-4,TRBJ1-1,ASSLSGGRRTEAF
TRBV4-1,TRBJ1-5,ASSQGQASNQPQH
TRBV6-1,TRBJ1-1,ASTLDSLNTEAF
TRBV7-9,TRBJ2-5,ASSYPQGLETQY
TRBV10-3,TRBJ2-5,AISENPQASRSQETQY
TRBV7-9,TRBJ2-1,ASSPEGGSKRVEQF
TRBV5-1,TRBJ2-7,ASSLESVDPYEQY
TRBV28,TRBJ2-7,ASSFPQGYYEQY
TRBV6-6,TRBJ1-2,ASRNDREIYGYT
TRBV4-1,TRBJ2-2,ASSLDRVGTGELF
TRBV19,TRBJ1-1,ASHRGWATEAF
TRBV7-6,TRBJ1-1,ASSSDSREAF
TRBV29-1,TRBJ2-7,SVEDRARGEQY
TRBV7-9,TRBJ2-1,ASSLFDEQF
TRBV15,TRBJ2-5,ATSRELGQGRQETQY
TRBV5-6,TRBJ2-7,ASRGGQGARYEQY
TRBV7-8,TRBJ1-2,ASSLEGRDIGYT
TRBV4-3,TRBJ2-7,ASSQDLIGGGGYEQY
TRBV27,TRBJ2-1,ASFGTSGGNEQF
TRBV14,TRBJ2-7,ASSPSTDRGNEQY
TRBV4-1,TRBJ2-7,ASSLGQRYEQY
TRBV28,TRBJ1-1,ASRRGGETEAF
TRBV29-1,TRBJ1-2,SVEGLGGDYGYT
TRBV7-9,TRBJ1-6,ASSLTGTGYNPLH
TRBV19,TRBJ1-1,ASRAPPGTEAF
TRBV7-9,TRBJ1-2,ASSLVGGATLNGYT
TRBV29-1,TRBJ2-2,SVISPSVGELF
TRBV5-1,TRBJ2-7,ASSPTSGSSYEQY
TRBV19,TRBJ2-6,ASSFYLSLSGANVLT
TRBV27,TRBJ1-5,ASSQVYRGSNQPQH
TRBV4-1,TRBJ1-1,ASSQAQNTEAF
TRBV25-1,TRBJ1-3,ASSGPLADYSGNTIY
TRBV9,TRBJ1-3,ASSAPATAGNTIY
TRBV13,TRBJ1-2,ASSSQGQGYGYT
TRBV7-2,TRBJ2-3,ASRQQGTDTQY
TRBV2,TRBJ1-1,ASSDIGAMNTEAF
TRBV15,TRBJ2-7,ATSSRTGDGEQY